Listed below are T cell receptor beta chains from one sample, sequenced in a study of cytomegalovirus exposure and HLA in healthy donors. Method: immunoSEQ multiplex PCR; TCRdb's copy keeps in-frame clones and lacks some. Counted here are some 200,000 clones, approximately 78% occurring once; the ten biggest clones make up roughly 0.73%. The specimen was PBMCs. Source of these receptors: a woman younger than 35 in good health and CMV-seronegative. The CDR3 runs from the conserved cysteine through the conserved F or W. The D gene is left open where the match is weak. Clone size, where shown, is once, few, many, or a class for clones that have expanded.

>TRBJ2-3|-|-|TRBV30
TGTGCCTGGAGCCTCCTAGCGCGTTCTAGCACAGATACGCAGTATTTT
CAWSLLARSSTDTQYF
>TRBJ1-2|-|-|TRBV6-1
TGTGCCAGCATGAGGGTTCTCTATGGCTACACCTTC
CASMRVLYGYTF
>TRBJ2-7|TRBD1|-|TRBV5-1
TGCGCCAGCAGCTGGGCGACAGGGGGAGGCGAGCAGTACTTC
CASSWATGGGEQYF
>TRBJ1-6|-|-|TRBV7-9
TGTGCCAGCAGCTTAGCGACAGGAAAGAATTCACCCCTCCACTTT
CASSLATGKNSPLHF
>TRBJ1-1|-|-|TRBV7-9
TGTTCCAGCAGTCCATTTAACACTGAAGCTTTCTTT
CSSSPFNTEAFF
>TRBJ1-2|-|-|TRBV29-1
TGCAGCGTACGGGACACCATCTATGGCTACACCTTC
CSVRDTIYGYTF
>TRBJ1-5|TRBD1|-|TRBV2
TGTGCCAGCCAACAGGGGGCCCTCGGGCAGCCCCAGCATTTT
CASQQGALGQPQHF
>TRBJ2-7|TRBD2|-|TRBV11-3
TGTGCCAGCAGCTACCTAGCGGGACCCGCATACGAGCAGTACTTC
CASSYLAGPAYEQYF
>TRBJ2-7|TRBD2|-|TRBV28
TGTGCCAGCAGTTTGGGACTAGCGGCATCCTACGAGCAGTACTTC
CASSLGLAASYEQYF
>TRBJ2-5|TRBD2|-|TRBV6-1
TGTGCCAGCAAACGGGAGGGGGGCCCTCAGACCCAGTACTTC
CASKREGGPQTQYF
>TRBJ2-7|-|-|TRBV20-1
TGCAGTGCTAGGGTTGAGTACGAGCAGTACTTC
CSARVEYEQYF
>TRBJ2-1|-|once|TRBV2
TGTGCCAGCAAGTCAGGGGACAACCCCAATGAGCAGTTCTTC
CASKSGDNPNEQFF
>TRBJ1-2|-|few|TRBV28
TGTGCCAGCAGGACACCGGGAACCTCTAACTATGGCTACACCTTC
CASRTPGTSNYGYTF
>TRBJ2-3|-|-|TRBV18
TGTGCCAGCTCACCCCAGGGGCGTGCAGATACGCAGTATTTT
CASSPQGRADTQYF
>TRBJ1-1|-|-|TRBV6-1
TGTGCCAGCAGTGAATGGGGCAGTCCGAACACTGAAGCTTTCTTT
CASSEWGSPNTEAFF
>TRBJ1-5|-|-|TRBV14
TGTGCCAGCAGCCTCCCAGGAAATTATCAGCCCCAGCATTTT
CASSLPGNYQPQHF
>TRBJ1-4|TRBD1|-|TRBV28
TGTGCCAGCAGCCGGGACAGGGGAGGTAATGAAAAACTGTTTTTT
CASSRDRGGNEKLFF